This is a list of T cell receptor beta chains from one sample in a study of OX40 agonist ivuxolimab in advanced cancers. Clones were read by immunoSEQ multiplex PCR, and TCRdb kept only the in-frame ones, dropping some. The table lists around 60,000 clones, about 85% of them singletons. The sample was CD4+ or CD8+ T cells sorted from blood, taken in a trial of the OX40 agonist ivuxolimab. These receptors came from an adult with an advanced solid tumor such as melanoma, head and neck, liver or kidney cancer. Each CDR3 is given with its conserved first and last residue. A D gene is named only where the DNA matches it firmly. Expanded clones are given a class, and other clones once, few, many or no size at all.

CASRLASDTQYF	TGTGCCAGCAGACTAGCGTCAGATACGCAGTATTTT	TRBJ2-3	TRBV2	.	TRBD2
CASRPSGRRTDTQYF	TGTGCCAGCAGGCCTAGCGGGAGGAGGACAGATACGCAGTATTTT	TRBJ2-3	TRBV5-4	.	TRBD2
CASSERAGSSSGNTIYF	TGCGCCAGCAGTGAACGGGCGGGGTCCAGCTCTGGAAACACCATATATTTT	TRBJ1-3	TRBV10-2	.	.
CSARASYEQYF	TGCAGTGCTAGGGCTTCCTACGAGCAGTACTTC	TRBJ2-7	TRBV20-1	.	.
CASSAGEDTQYF	TGTGCCAGCAGTGCGGGAGAAGATACGCAGTATTTT	TRBJ2-3	TRBV2	.	.
CASSDPGQGGEAFF	TGTGCCAGCAGCGATCCGGGACAGGGGGGAGAAGCTTTCTTT	TRBJ1-1	TRBV11-3	.	TRBD1
CAWSGYTADTQYF	TGTGCCTGGAGCGGGTATACGGCAGATACGCAGTATTTT	TRBJ2-3	TRBV30	.	.
CSVERDRAVGYTF	TGCAGCGTTGAACGGGACAGGGCCGTTGGCTACACCTTC	TRBJ1-2	TRBV29-1	few	TRBD1
CASSLLGGDEKLFF	TGTGCCAGCAGTTTACTGGGGGGCGATGAAAAACTGTTTTTT	TRBJ1-4	TRBV27	.	.
CSVAEGAYNEQFF	TGCAGCGTTGCCGAGGGGGCATACAATGAGCAGTTCTTC	TRBJ2-1	TRBV29-1	few	TRBD1
CASSMVSGNTIYF	TGTGCCAGTAGTATGGTCTCTGGAAACACCATATATTTT	TRBJ1-3	TRBV19	.	.
CAISESGGAYNEQFF	TGTGCCATCAGTGAAAGCGGGGGGGCCTACAATGAGCAGTTCTTC	TRBJ2-1	TRBV10-3	few	TRBD2
CASSHRGSDRIHGYTF	TGCGCCAGCAGCCACCGGGGGTCTGACCGGATCCATGGCTACACCTTC	TRBJ1-2	TRBV4-1	.	.
CASSLVGELTDTQYF	TGCGCCAGCAGCTTGGTGGGAGAACTCACAGATACGCAGTATTTT	TRBJ2-3	TRBV5-1	once	.
CAWSVKGTGTNEKLFF	TGTGCCTGGAGTGTTAAAGGGACAGGGACTAATGAAAAACTGTTTTTT	TRBJ1-4	TRBV30	.	TRBD1
CASSQTLAGGSDTQYF	TGCGCCAGCAGCCAAACGTTGGCAGGGGGCTCAGATACGCAGTATTTT	TRBJ2-3	TRBV4-3	.	TRBD1
CASSADRLNTIYF	TGCGCCAGCAGCGCTGACAGGTTAAACACCATATATTTT	TRBJ1-3	TRBV5-1	.	.
CATSRDLGQYAFF	TGTGCCACCAGCAGAGATCTAGGACAGTACGCTTTCTTT	TRBJ1-1	TRBV15	.	.
CASSLSRGLGTGELFF	TGTGCCAGCAGCTTGTCCCGGGGGTTAGGCACCGGGGAGCTGTTTTTT	TRBJ2-2	TRBV7-3	.	.
CASNPGTSGSIGELFF	TGTGCCAGCAACCCCGGGACTAGCGGGAGCATCGGGGAGCTGTTTTTT	TRBJ2-2	TRBV5-4	once	TRBD2
CASSSQGSGNIQYF	TGTGCCAGCAGTTCACAGGGTAGTGGAAACATTCAGTACTTC	TRBJ2-4	TRBV6-1	.	.
CASRVDRGYEQYF	TGTGCCAGCAGGGTGGACAGGGGCTACGAGCAGTACTTC	TRBJ2-7	TRBV2	.	TRBD1
CSARVPGGYGYTF	TGCAGCGCTCGGGTCCCGGGTGGCTATGGCTACACCTTC	TRBJ1-2	TRBV29-1	.	.